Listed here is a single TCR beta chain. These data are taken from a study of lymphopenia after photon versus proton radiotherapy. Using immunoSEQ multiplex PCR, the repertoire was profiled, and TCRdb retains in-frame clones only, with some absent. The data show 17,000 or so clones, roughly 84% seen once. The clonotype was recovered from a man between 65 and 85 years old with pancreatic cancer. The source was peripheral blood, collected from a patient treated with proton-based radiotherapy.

DNA for the CDR3: TGTGCCAGCAGTGATGGGGGGGGCAGGAACACTGAAGCTTTCTTT. Encoded protein: CASSDGGGRNTEAFF. The chain uses TRBV6-1 and TRBJ1-1; weak D call: TRBD1 (6 bases). CDR3 length: 15 residues. Germline CDR1 MNHNS, CDR2 SASEGT. V lost 3 bases to trimming and J lost 1 base, with 12 bases between them.